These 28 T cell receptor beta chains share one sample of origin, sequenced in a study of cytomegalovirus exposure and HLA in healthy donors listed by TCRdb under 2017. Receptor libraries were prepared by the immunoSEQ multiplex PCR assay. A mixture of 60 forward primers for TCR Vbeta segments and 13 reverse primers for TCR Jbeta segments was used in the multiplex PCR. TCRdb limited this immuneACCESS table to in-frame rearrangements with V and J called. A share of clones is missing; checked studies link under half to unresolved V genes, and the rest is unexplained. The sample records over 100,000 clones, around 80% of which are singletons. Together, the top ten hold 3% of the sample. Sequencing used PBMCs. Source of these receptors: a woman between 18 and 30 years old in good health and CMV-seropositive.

The CDR3: CASSVGAGEAFF. CDR3 sequence (DNA): TGTGCCAGCAGCGTAGGGGCAGGGGAAGCTTTCTTT. V usage is TRBV9 and J usage is TRBJ1-1; TRBD1 might be the D (5 bases). CDR3 length: 12 residues. Germline loops: CDR1 SGDLS, CDR2 YYNGEE. Between the trimmed V and J ends, which lost 0 bases and 8 bases, there was a span of 8 bases.

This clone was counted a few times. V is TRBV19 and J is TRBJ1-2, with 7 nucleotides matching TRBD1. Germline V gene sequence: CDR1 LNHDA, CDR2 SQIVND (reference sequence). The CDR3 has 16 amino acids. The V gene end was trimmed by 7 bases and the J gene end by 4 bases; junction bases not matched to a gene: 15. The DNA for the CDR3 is TGTGCCAGTACCCCTAATTCGGGCAGGGGGACCTATGGCTACACCTTC. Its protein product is CASTPNSGRGTYGYTF.

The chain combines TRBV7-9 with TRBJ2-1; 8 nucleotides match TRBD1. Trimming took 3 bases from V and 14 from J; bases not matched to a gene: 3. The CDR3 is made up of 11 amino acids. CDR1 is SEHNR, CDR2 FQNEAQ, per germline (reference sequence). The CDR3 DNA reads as TGTGCCAGCAGCTTCGGACAGGGCAAGTTCTTC. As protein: CASSFGQGKFF.

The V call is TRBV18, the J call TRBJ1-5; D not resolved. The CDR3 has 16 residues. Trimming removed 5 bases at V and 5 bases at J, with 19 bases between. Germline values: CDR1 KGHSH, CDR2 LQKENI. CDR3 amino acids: CASSTNKQVRDQPQHF. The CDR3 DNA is TGTGCCAGCTCAACAAACAAGCAAGTGCGGGATCAGCCCCAGCATTTT.

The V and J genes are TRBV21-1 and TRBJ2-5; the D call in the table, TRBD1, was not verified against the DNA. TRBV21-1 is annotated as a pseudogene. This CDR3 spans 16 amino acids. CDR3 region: CARNRGRGWGQETQYF. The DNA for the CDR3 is TGTGCCAGGAACCGGGGCAGGGGATGGGGACAAGAGACCCAGTACTTC.

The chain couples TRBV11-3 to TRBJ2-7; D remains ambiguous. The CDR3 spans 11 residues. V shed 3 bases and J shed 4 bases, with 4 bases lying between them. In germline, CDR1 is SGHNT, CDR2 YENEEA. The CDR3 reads CASSLAYEQYF. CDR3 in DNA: TGTGCCAGCAGCTTGGCTTACGAGCAGTACTTC.

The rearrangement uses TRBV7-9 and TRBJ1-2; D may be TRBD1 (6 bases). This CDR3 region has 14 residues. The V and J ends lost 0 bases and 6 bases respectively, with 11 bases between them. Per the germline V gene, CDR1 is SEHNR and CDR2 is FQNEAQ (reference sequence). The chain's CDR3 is CASSLATAGDGYTF. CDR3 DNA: TGTGCCAGCAGCTTAGCCACGGCAGGGGATGGCTACACCTTC.

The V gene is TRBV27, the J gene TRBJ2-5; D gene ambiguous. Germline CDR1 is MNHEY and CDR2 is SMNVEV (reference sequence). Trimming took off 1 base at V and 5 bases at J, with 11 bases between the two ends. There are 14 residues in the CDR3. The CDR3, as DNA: TGTGCCAGCAGTTTATATGGGTCCAGGGAGACCCAGTACTTC. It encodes CASSLYGSRETQYF.

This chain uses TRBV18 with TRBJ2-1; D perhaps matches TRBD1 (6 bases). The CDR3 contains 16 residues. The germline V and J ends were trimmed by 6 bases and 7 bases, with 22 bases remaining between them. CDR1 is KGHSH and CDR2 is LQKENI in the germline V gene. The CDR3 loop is CASSPEIQGLNNEQFF. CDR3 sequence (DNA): TGTGCCAGCTCGCCGGAGATACAGGGCCTTAATAATGAGCAGTTCTTC.

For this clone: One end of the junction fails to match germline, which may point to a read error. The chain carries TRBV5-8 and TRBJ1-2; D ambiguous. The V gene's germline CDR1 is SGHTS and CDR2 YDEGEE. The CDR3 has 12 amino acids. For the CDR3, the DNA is TGTGCCAGCAGCTTGGAGCCCCTTTCATACCCCTTC. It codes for CASSLEPLSYPF. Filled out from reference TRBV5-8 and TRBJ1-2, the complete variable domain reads EAGVTQSPTHLIKTRGQQATLRCSPISGHTSVYWYQQALGLGLQFLLWYDEGEERNRGNFPPRFSGRQFPNYSSELNVNALELEDSALYLCASSLEPLSYPFGSGTRLTVV.

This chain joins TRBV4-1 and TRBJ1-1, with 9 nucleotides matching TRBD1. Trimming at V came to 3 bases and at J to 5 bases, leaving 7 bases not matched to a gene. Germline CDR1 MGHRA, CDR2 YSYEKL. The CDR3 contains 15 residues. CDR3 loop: CASSQVGTGHTEAFF. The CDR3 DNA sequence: TGCGCCAGCAGCCAGGTTGGGACAGGGCATACTGAAGCTTTCTTT.

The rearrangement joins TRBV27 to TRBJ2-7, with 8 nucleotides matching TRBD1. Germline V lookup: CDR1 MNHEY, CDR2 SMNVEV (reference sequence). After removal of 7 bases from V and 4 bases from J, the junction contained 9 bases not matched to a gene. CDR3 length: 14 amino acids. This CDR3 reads CASKGTGHLYEQYF. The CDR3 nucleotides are TGTGCCAGCAAGGGGACAGGACATTTATACGAGCAGTACTTC.

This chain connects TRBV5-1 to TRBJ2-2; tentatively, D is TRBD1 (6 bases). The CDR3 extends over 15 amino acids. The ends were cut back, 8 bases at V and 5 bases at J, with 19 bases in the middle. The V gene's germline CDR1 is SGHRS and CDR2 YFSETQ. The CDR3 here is CARTLRDKQTGELFF. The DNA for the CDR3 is TGCGCCAGGACCCTCCGGGACAAGCAAACCGGGGAGCTGTTTTTT.

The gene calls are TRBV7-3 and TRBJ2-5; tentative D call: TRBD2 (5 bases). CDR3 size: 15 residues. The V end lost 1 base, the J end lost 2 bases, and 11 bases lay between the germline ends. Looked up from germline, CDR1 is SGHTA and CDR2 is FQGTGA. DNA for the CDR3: TGTGCCAGCAGCTTAATGAGCGGAGGTCAAGAGACCCAGTACTTC. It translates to CASSLMSGGQETQYF.

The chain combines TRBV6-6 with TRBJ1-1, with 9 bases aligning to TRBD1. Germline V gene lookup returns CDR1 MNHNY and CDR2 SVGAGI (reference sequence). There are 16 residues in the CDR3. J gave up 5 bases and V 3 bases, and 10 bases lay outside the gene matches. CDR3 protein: CASSYLPGTGLTEAFF. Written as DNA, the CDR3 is TGTGCCAGCAGTTATCTTCCCGGGACAGGGTTGACTGAAGCTTTCTTT.

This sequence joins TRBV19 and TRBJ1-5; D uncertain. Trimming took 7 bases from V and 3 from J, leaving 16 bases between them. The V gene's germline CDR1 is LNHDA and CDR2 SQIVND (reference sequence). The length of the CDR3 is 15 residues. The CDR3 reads CASTPRGRDNQPQHF. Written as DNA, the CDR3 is TGTGCCAGTACTCCACGAGGGAGGGACAATCAGCCCCAGCATTTT.

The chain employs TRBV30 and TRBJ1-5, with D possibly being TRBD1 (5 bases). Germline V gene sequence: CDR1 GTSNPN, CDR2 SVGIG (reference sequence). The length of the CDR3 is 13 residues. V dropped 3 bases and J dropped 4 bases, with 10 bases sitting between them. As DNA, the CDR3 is TGTGCCTGGAGCGACAGCTCTAATCAGCCCCAGCATTTT. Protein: CAWSDSSNQPQHF.

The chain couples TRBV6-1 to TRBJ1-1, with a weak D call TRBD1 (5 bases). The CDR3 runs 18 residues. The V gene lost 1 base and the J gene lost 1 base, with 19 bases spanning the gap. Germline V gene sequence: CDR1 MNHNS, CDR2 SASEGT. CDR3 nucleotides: TGTGCCAGCAGTGAAGGAGTAGTAAGGGTGGGGGGGAACACTGAAGCTTTCTTT. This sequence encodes CASSEGVVRVGGNTEAFF.

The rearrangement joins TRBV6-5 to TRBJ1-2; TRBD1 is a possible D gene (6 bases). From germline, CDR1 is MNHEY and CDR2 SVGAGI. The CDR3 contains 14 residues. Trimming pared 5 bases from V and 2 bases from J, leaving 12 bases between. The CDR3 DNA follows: TGTGCCAGCAGTCCCGGACAGTTGAACTATGGCTACACCTTC. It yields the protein CASSPGQLNYGYTF.

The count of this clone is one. The CDR3 region has the DNA TGCGCCAGCAGCCCGGGACAGGGATACCAAGAGACCCAGTACTTC. The encoded protein is CASSPGQGYQETQYF. The chain couples TRBV5-1 to TRBJ2-5; 9 nucleotides line up with TRBD1. Losses at the gene ends were 4 bases for V and 0 bases for J; bases not matched to a gene: 4. Germline V gives CDR1 SGHRS, CDR2 YFSETQ. This CDR3 is 15 amino acids long.

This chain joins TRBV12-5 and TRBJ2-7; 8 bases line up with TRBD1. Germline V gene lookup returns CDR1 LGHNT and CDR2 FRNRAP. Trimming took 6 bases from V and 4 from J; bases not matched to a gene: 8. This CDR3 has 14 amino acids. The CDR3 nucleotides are TGTGCTAGTGGCCTGGGACAGGCAAATTACGAGCAGTACTTC. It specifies CASGLGQANYEQYF.

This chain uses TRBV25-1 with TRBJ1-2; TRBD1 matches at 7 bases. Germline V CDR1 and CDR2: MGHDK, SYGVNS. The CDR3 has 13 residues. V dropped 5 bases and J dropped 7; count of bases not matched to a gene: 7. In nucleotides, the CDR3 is TGTGCCAGCAGTCAGGGGGATCCCTCTGGCTACACCTTC. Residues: CASSQGDPSGYTF.

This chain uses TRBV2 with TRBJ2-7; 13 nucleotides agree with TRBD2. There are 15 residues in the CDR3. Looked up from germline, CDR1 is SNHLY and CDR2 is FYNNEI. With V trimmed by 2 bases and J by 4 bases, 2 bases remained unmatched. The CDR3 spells CASSERTSGSYEQYF. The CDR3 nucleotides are TGTGCCAGCAGTGAACGGACTAGCGGGAGTTACGAGCAGTACTTC.

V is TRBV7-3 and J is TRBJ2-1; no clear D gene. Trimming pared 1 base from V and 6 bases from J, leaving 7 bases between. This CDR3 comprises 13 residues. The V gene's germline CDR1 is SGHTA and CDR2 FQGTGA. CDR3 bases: TGTGCCAGCAGCTTAAGCAGTTTCAATGAGCAGTTCTTC. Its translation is CASSLSSFNEQFF.

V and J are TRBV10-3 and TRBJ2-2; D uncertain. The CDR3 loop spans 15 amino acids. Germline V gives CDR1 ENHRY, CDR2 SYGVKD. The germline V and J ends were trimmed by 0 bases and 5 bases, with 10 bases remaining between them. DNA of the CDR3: TGTGCCATCAGTGAGTCGTTGGTCAGAACCGGGGAGCTGTTTTTT. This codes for CAISESLVRTGELFF.

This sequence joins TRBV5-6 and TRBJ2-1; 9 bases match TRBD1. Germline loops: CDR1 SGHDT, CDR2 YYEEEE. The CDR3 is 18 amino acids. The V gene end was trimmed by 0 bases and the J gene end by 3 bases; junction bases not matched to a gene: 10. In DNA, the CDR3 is TGTGCCAGCAGCTTGGCGAACAGGGGGCGGTCTCGCTACAATGAGCAGTTCTTC. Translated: CASSLANRGRSRYNEQFF.

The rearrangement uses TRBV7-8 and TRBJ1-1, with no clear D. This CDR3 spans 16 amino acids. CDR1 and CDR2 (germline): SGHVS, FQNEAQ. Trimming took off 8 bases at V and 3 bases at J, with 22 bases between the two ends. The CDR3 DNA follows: TGTGCCAGCTCCGGGCCACTAGACGGTCGCGACACTGAAGCTTTCTTT. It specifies CASSGPLDGRDTEAFF. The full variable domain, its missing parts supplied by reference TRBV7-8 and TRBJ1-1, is GAGVSQSPRYKVAKRGQDVALRCDPISGHVSLFWYQQALGQGPEFLTYFQNEAQLDKSGLPSDRFFAERPEGSVSTLKIQRTQQEDSAVYLCASSGPLDGRDTEAFFGQGTRLTVV.

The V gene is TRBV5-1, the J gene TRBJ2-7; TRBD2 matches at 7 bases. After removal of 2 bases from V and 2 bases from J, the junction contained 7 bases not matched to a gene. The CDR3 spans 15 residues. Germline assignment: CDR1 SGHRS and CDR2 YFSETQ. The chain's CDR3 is CASSFGLGGAYEQYF. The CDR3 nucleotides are TGCGCCAGCAGCTTCGGACTAGGAGGGGCCTACGAGCAGTACTTC. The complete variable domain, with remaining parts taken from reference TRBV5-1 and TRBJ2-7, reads KAGVTQTPRYLIKTRGQQVTLSCSPISGHRSVSWYQQTPGQGLQFLFEYFSETQRNKGNFPGRFSGRQFSNSRSEMNVSTLELGDSALYLCASSFGLGGAYEQYFGPGTRLTVT.